The 13 T cell receptor beta chains below come from one sample, sequenced in a study of T cell changes during pregnancy in multiple sclerosis. Using immunoSEQ multiplex PCR, the repertoire was profiled, and TCRdb retains in-frame clones only, with some absent. The sample lists 30,000 to 45,000 clones; around 92% were seen once. Sequencing input: PBMCs (not recorded whether the cells were cultured). Receptor source: a female donor with multiple sclerosis, enrolled in a pregnancy study.

The chain recombines TRBV30 with TRBJ1-2; D call uncertain. Germline-derived CDR1 and CDR2 are GTSNPN and SVGIG (reference sequence). Trimming removed 0 bases at V and 8 bases at J, with 13 bases between. The CDR3 is 13 residues long. The CDR3 here is CAWSVPLEKGYTF. The CDR3 DNA follows: TGTGCCTGGAGTGTACCCCTAGAAAAGGGCTACACCTTC.

The chain has TRBV27 and TRBJ2-7; 7 bases align to TRBD2. J gave up 5 bases and V 0 bases, and 7 bases lay outside the gene matches. The CDR3 is made up of 15 amino acids. CDR1 is MNHEY, CDR2 SMNVEV, per germline (reference sequence). CDR3 protein: CASSLSVAGMNEQYF. The CDR3 nucleotides are TGTGCCAGCAGTTTATCAGTAGCGGGCATGAACGAGCAGTACTTC.

As for this clone: At one boundary the junction diverges from the germline segment, which might be a read error. The chain employs TRBV18 and TRBJ2-1, with 7 bases aligning to TRBD1. The germline V gene encodes CDR1 KGHSH and CDR2 LQKENI. This CDR3 is built from 16 residues. CDR3 DNA sequence: TGTGCCAGCTCCCCACAACGGACAGGCTCCTACAATGAGCAGTTCTTC. Translating it yields CASSPQRTGSYNEQFF.

The genes are TRBV9 and TRBJ2-2, with D perhaps given as TRBD1 or TRBD2 (5 bases each). Trimming stripped 0 bases from V and 4 bases from J, with 13 bases between. Per germline, CDR1 SGDLS and CDR2 YYNGEE. CDR3 length equals 16 residues. The CDR3 loop reads CASSVASRGSTGELFF. The CDR3 DNA is TGTGCCAGCAGCGTAGCTTCGAGGGGTAGCACCGGGGAGCTGTTTTTT.

This clone was seen a handful of times. The chain uses TRBV10-1 and TRBJ2-1, with a tentative D call TRBD2 (5 bases). Germline assignment: CDR1 WNHNN and CDR2 SYGVQD (reference sequence). The CDR3 is made up of 13 amino acids. Trimming removed 6 bases at V and 11 bases at J, with 17 bases between. The CDR3 DNA reads as TGCGCCAGCAGCCCCATTCGGGAACGGAAGCAGTTCTTC. This translates into CASSPIRERKQFF.

The chain uses TRBV4-1 and TRBJ1-1; D is possibly TRBD1 (6 bases). Trimming shortened V by 0 bases and J by 5 bases, and 10 bases separated the two germline ends. Looked up from germline, CDR1 is MGHRA and CDR2 is YSYEKL. The CDR3 runs 14 residues. The CDR3 sequence is CASSQDTGRTEAFF. CDR3 nucleotide sequence: TGCGCCAGCAGCCAAGATACAGGGCGAACTGAAGCTTTCTTT.

The V call is TRBV11-1, the J call TRBJ1-1; no clear D gene. CDR1 and CDR2 (germline): SGHAT, FQDESV (reference sequence). The CDR3 extends over 13 amino acids. The V end was cut by 3 bases, the J end by 2 bases, with 7 bases between. The CDR3 here is CASSFQRNTEAFF. The DNA for the CDR3 is TGTGCCAGCAGCTTCCAGAGAAACACTGAAGCTTTCTTT.

The CDR3 is CASSEAGTGGDEAFF. In DNA, the CDR3 is TGCGCCAGCAGCGAGGCCGGGACAGGGGGCGATGAAGCTTTCTTT. The chain employs TRBV5-1 and TRBJ1-1; TRBD1 aligns across 12 bases. Germline V lookup: CDR1 SGHRS, CDR2 YFSETQ. The V gene end was trimmed by 4 bases and the J gene end by 7 bases; junction bases not matched to a gene: 8. CDR3 length: 15 amino acids.

In its sample, this clone was seen once. The V gene is TRBV4-3, the J gene TRBJ1-1; possible D gene TRBD1, 5 bases. CDR1 is LGHNA and CDR2 is YSLEER in the germline V gene. The CDR3 has 15 amino acids. The V end lost 3 bases, the J end lost 8 bases, and 19 bases lay between the germline ends. In DNA form, the CDR3 reads TGCGCCAGCAGCCATACAGGAGGAGGACCCTTAGAAGCTTTCTTT. Its protein is CASSHTGGGPLEAFF.

The rearrangement uses TRBV5-4 and TRBJ1-4; TRBD1 aligns across 8 bases. Trimming at V came to 2 bases and at J to 4 bases, leaving 7 bases not matched to a gene. Germline V gene sequence: CDR1 SGHNT, CDR2 YYREEE (reference sequence). This CDR3 region has 16 residues. The CDR3 DNA reads as TGTGCCAGCAGCTTCCTGACAGGGGCCAATAATGAAAAACTGTTTTTT. This gives the protein CASSFLTGANNEKLFF.

This rearrangement joins TRBV6-1 to TRBJ2-1; D is perhaps TRBD2 (6 bases). V shed 6 bases and J shed 8 bases, with 20 bases lying between them. The CDR3 sequence is 15 residues long. Germline values: CDR1 MNHNS, CDR2 SASEGT. The CDR3 DNA follows: TGTGCCAGCAGGGCGGGGCGGCCCCATTCGGATGAGCAGTTCTTC. It specifies CASRAGRPHSDEQFF.

This chain links TRBV7-2 with TRBJ2-5; TRBD1 aligns across 9 bases. V lost 6 bases, J lost 5 bases, and 10 bases stayed unmatched. The CDR3 is made up of 15 amino acids. Germline values: CDR1 SGHTA, CDR2 FQGNSA. CDR3 coding DNA: TGTGCCAGCAGACCCGGACAGGGGAGGCCGGAGACCCAGTACTTC. Its protein product is CASRPGQGRPETQYF.

The genes are TRBV19 and TRBJ2-1; D remains ambiguous. V lost 6 bases, J lost 5 bases, and 14 bases lay in between. Germline V lookup: CDR1 LNHDA, CDR2 SQIVND (reference sequence). The CDR3 runs 14 residues. CDR3: CASRSAALNNEQFF. CDR3 coding DNA: TGTGCCAGTAGGTCCGCGGCTCTTAACAATGAGCAGTTCTTC.